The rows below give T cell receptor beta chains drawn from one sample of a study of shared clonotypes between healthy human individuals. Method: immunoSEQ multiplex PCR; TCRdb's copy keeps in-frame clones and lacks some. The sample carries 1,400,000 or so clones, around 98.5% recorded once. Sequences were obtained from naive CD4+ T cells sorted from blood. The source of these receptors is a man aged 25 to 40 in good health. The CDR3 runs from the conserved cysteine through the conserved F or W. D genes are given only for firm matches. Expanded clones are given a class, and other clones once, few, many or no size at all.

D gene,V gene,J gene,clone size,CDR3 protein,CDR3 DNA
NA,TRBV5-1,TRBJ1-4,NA,CASSLGEINEKLFF,TGCGCCAGCAGCTTGGGAGAGATTAATGAAAAACTGTTTTTT
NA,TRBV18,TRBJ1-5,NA,CASSPGGSQPQHF,TGTGCCAGCTCCCCCGGGGGGAGTCAGCCCCAGCATTTT
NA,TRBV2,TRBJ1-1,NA,CASSLGVSAFF,TGTGCCAGCAGTCTGGGGGTCAGTGCTTTCTTT
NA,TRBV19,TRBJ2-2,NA,CASSRSTGVFAGELFF,TGTGCCAGTAGTCGCTCGACAGGTGTTTTTGCCGGGGAGCTGTTTTTT
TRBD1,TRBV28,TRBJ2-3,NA,CASRMGQGASDTQYF,TGTGCCAGCAGGATGGGACAGGGGGCGTCAGATACGCAGTATTTT
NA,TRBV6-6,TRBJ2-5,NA,CASSYSPWETQYF,TGTGCCAGCAGTTATTCTCCCTGGGAGACCCAGTACTTC
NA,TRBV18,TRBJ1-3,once,CASSLKGGNTIYF,TGTGCCAGCTCACTAAAGGGAGGAAACACCATATATTTT
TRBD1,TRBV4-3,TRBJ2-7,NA,CASSLAGTGSGQYF,TGCGCCAGCAGCCTAGCCGGGACAGGCTCCGGGCAGTACTTC
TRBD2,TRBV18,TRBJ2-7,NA,CASSPGKSGTNYEQYF,TGTGCCAGCTCACCCGGCAAAAGCGGGACGAACTACGAGCAGTACTTC
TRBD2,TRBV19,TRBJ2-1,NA,CASTPGGLPGYEQFF,TGTGCCAGTACCCCTGGGGGACTACCGGGCTATGAGCAGTTCTTC
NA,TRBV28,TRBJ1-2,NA,CASSPGTRGAYYGYTF,TGTGCCAGCAGTCCCGGGACCCGGGGAGCTTACTATGGCTACACCTTC
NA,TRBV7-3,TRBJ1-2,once,CASGNEGGYTF,TGTGCCAGCGGCAACGAGGGCGGCTACACCTTC
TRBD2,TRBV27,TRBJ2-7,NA,CASSPSTGILAYEQYF,TGTGCCAGCAGCCCGAGCACAGGTATACTAGCGTACGAGCAGTACTTC
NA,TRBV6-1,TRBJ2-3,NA,CASSESRGVTNTQYF,TGTGCCAGCAGTGAATCCCGAGGTGTCACAAATACGCAGTATTTT
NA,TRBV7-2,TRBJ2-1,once,CASSETRLEQFF,TGTGCCAGCAGCGAGACACGACTTGAGCAGTTCTTC
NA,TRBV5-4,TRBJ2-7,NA,CASSQLGTYEQYF,TGTGCCAGCAGCCAGCTCGGCACCTACGAGCAGTACTTC
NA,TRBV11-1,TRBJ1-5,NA,CASSLGGNAMNQPQHF,TGTGCCAGCAGCTTAGGGGGTAACGCTATGAATCAGCCCCAGCATTTT
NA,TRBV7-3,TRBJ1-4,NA,CASSQGPGEKLFF,TGTGCCAGCAGCCAAGGGCCCGGTGAAAAACTGTTTTTT
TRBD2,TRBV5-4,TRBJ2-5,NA,CASSPSGGGGQETQYF,TGTGCCAGCAGCCCATCGGGGGGGGGCGGCCAAGAGACCCAGTACTTC
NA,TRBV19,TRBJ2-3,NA,CASSARTASSTDTQYF,TGTGCCAGTAGTGCAAGGACAGCTTCTAGCACAGATACGCAGTATTTT
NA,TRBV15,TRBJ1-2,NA,CATSSYPEGYTF,TGTGCCACCAGCAGTTATCCGGAGGGCTACACCTTC
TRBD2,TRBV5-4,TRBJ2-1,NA,CASSGNSGGYNEQFF,TGTGCCAGCAGCGGAAATAGCGGGGGATACAATGAGCAGTTCTTC
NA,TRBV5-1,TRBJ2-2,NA,CASSLARASDRRTGELFF,TGCGCCAGCAGCTTGGCGAGGGCTAGCGATCGACGGACCGGGGAGCTGTTTTTT